A selection of T cell receptor beta chains follows, all from one sample in a study of blood T cell repertoires in COVID-19. Clones were sequenced by immunoSEQ multiplex PCR, and TCRdb holds only the in-frame ones, with some missing. The sample has about 250,000 clones, around 84% seen once. Sequenced sample: PBMCs or T cells enriched from blood (not recorded which). The origin of the receptors is a woman aged 45-65 years who had recovered from COVID-19. CDR3s include the opening cysteine and the closing phenylalanine or tryptophan. D genes are given only for firm matches. Clone size is given for some rows only: seen once, a few or many times, or a class if the clone is expanded.

CDR3aa,CDR3nt,abundance,j_gene,d_gene,v_gene
CASSYGTGGGYGYTF,TGTGCCAGCAGTTACGGGACAGGGGGTGGCTATGGCTACACCTTC,NA,TRBJ1-2,TRBD1,TRBV6-5
CASSYSRGASNEKLFF,TGTGCCAGCAGTTACTCCAGAGGTGCCTCTAATGAAAAACTGTTTTTT,NA,TRBJ1-4,NA,TRBV6-5
CASSIRTVANYGYTF,TGTGCCAGCAGCATACGGACAGTAGCTAACTATGGCTACACCTTC,NA,TRBJ1-2,NA,TRBV7-2
CAWGGQHNQPQHF,TGTGCCTGGGGGGGACAGCACAATCAGCCCCAGCATTTT,NA,TRBJ1-5,TRBD1,TRBV30
CASSLGTGPNYGYTF,TGCGCCAGCAGCTTGGGGACAGGGCCTAACTATGGCTACACCTTC,NA,TRBJ1-2,TRBD1,TRBV5-1
CASSLWQGTDTQYF,TGCGCCAGCAGCTTGTGGCAGGGCACAGATACGCAGTATTTT,NA,TRBJ2-3,NA,TRBV5-1
CASSGGRADTQYF,TGTGCCAGTTCAGGGGGACGGGCGGATACGCAGTATTTT,NA,TRBJ2-3,TRBD1,TRBV19
CASSLRELYGYTF,TGTGCCAGCAGTTTGCGGGAGCTCTATGGCTACACCTTC,NA,TRBJ1-2,NA,TRBV28
CASWGAGDNEQFF,TGTGCCAGCTGGGGGGCGGGAGACAATGAGCAGTTCTTC,few,TRBJ2-1,NA,TRBV2
CASSEGQSNTGELFF,TGTGCCAGCAGTGAAGGACAGTCAAACACCGGGGAGCTGTTTTTT,many,TRBJ2-2,NA,TRBV6-4
CASSVRRTEAFF,TGTGCCAGCAGTGTGCGGCGGACTGAAGCTTTCTTT,few,TRBJ1-1,NA,TRBV2
CASSGDRGTEAFF,TGTGCCAGCAGTGGAGACAGGGGAACTGAAGCTTTCTTT,NA,TRBJ1-1,TRBD1,TRBV2
CASSQDGTPAYNEQFF,TGCGCCAGCAGCCAAGATGGGACTCCAGCCTACAATGAGCAGTTCTTC,once,TRBJ2-1,NA,TRBV4-1
CASSSPVRGRAKYEQYF,TGTGCCAGCAGTTCCCCTGTACGCGGGAGGGCCAAGTACGAGCAGTACTTC,few,TRBJ2-7,TRBD2,TRBV27
CAISESNSGLGYF,TGTGCCATCAGTGAGTCTAATAGCGGCCTCGGGTATTTT,NA,TRBJ2-3,NA,TRBV10-3
CASSLAVWATGGHNSPLHF,TGCGCCAGCAGCCTGGCCGTTTGGGCTACAGGGGGCCATAATTCACCCCTCCACTTT,NA,TRBJ1-6,TRBD1,TRBV5-1
CASSWGTISGSYEQYF,TGTGCCAGCAGTTGGGGGACTATTAGCGGCTCCTACGAGCAGTACTTC,NA,TRBJ2-7,TRBD2,TRBV28
CASIDRQFMNTEAFF,TGTGCCAGTATTGACAGGCAGTTTATGAACACTGAAGCTTTCTTT,once,TRBJ1-1,NA,TRBV19
CASRSIETQYF,TGTGCCAGCAGGTCCATAGAGACCCAGTACTTC,once,TRBJ2-5,NA,TRBV6-5
CASSLYGGQPQHF,TGCGCCAGCAGCTTGTACGGCGGTCAGCCCCAGCATTTT,NA,TRBJ1-5,NA,TRBV5-1